The clone carrying this T cell receptor (beta chain) showed up just a few times. It was with 60 Vbeta and 13 Jbeta primers that the PCR ran. Assay: immunoSEQ multiplex PCR; the TCRdb copy retains only in-frame clones and omits some. Of more than 110,000 clones in the sample, 73% are singletons; the top ten hold 1% to 1.5%. V lost 7 bases and J lost 6; bases outside the gene matches: 6. This CDR3 region has 13 residues. Germline assignment: CDR1 MNHNS and CDR2 SASEGT. The data were obtained in a study of cytomegalovirus exposure and HLA in healthy donors. Study-wide background: Early released data comprised around 79 million unique TCRs from HLA-typed donors. Membership in the Caucasian-associated ancestry cluster was found for around four fifths of roughly 360 genotyped donors.

V usage is TRBV6-1 and J usage is TRBJ2-1; TRBD1 agrees at 7 bases. Material: PBMCs. The clonotype comes from a middle-aged woman in good health and CMV-seronegative. CDR3 amino acids: CASKDRAFNEQFF. The CDR3 bases are TGTGCCAGCAAAGACAGGGCTTTCAATGAGCAGTTCTTC.